This is a list of T cell receptor beta chains from one sample in a study of cytomegalovirus exposure and HLA in healthy donors. TCRdb keeps only in-frame clones here, not all; method: immunoSEQ multiplex PCR. The table includes just under 75,000 clones, 94% detected once. Material: PBMCs. The source is a woman between 18 and 29 years old in good health and CMV-seropositive. Each CDR3 is given with its conserved first and last residue. D genes are given only for firm matches. Expanded clones are given a class, and other clones once, few, many or no size at all.

CDR3aa: CSVEARLATDTQYF; CDR3nt: TGCAGCGTTGAAGCCCGACTAGCAACAGATACGCAGTATTTT; d_gene: TRBD2; v_gene: TRBV29-1; j_gene: TRBJ2-3; abundance: -
CDR3aa: CASSLGGGAGTDTQYF; CDR3nt: TGCGCCAGCAGCTTGGGCGGGGGGGCCGGCACAGATACGCAGTATTTT; d_gene: TRBD2; v_gene: TRBV5-1; j_gene: TRBJ2-3; abundance: -
CDR3aa: CASSLNRGPGNTEAFF; CDR3nt: TGCGCCAGCAGCTTAAACAGGGGGCCGGGGAACACTGAAGCTTTCTTT; d_gene: TRBD1; v_gene: TRBV5-1; j_gene: TRBJ1-1; abundance: -
CDR3aa: CATSRVSASWSSYEQYF; CDR3nt: TGTGCCACCAGCAGAGTTAGCGCCTCGTGGAGCTCCTACGAGCAGTACTTC; d_gene: -; v_gene: TRBV15; j_gene: TRBJ2-7; abundance: -
CDR3aa: CAWSLAGGPGGELFF; CDR3nt: TGTGCCTGGAGCCTAGCGGGGGGGCCTGGCGGGGAGCTGTTTTTT; d_gene: TRBD2; v_gene: TRBV30; j_gene: TRBJ2-2; abundance: -
CDR3aa: CASKGGLDNNEQYF; CDR3nt: TGTGCCAGCAAGGGGGGACTAGATAACAACGAGCAGTACTTC; d_gene: TRBD2; v_gene: TRBV2; j_gene: TRBJ2-7; abundance: -
CDR3aa: CASFGPGQGYEQYF; CDR3nt: TGTGCCAGCTTTGGACCGGGACAGGGCTACGAGCAGTACTTC; d_gene: TRBD1; v_gene: TRBV18; j_gene: TRBJ2-7; abundance: -
CDR3aa: CASSQTGALARNEQFF; CDR3nt: TGTGCCAGCAGCCAAACCGGGGCACTAGCGAGAAATGAGCAGTTCTTC; d_gene: TRBD2; v_gene: TRBV5-5; j_gene: TRBJ2-1; abundance: -
CDR3aa: CASSSLQGEETQYF; CDR3nt: TGTGCCAGCAGTTCCCTTCAGGGGGAAGAGACCCAGTACTTC; d_gene: TRBD1; v_gene: TRBV2; j_gene: TRBJ2-5; abundance: once
CDR3aa: CASREAAGNTIYF; CDR3nt: TGTGCCAGCAGAGAGGCAGCTGGAAACACCATATATTTT; d_gene: -; v_gene: TRBV7-2; j_gene: TRBJ1-3; abundance: -
CDR3aa: CASRFRDTMNTEAFF; CDR3nt: TGTGCCAGCAGGTTCCGGGACACGATGAACACTGAAGCTTTCTTT; d_gene: -; v_gene: TRBV6-5; j_gene: TRBJ1-1; abundance: -
CDR3aa: CASSLGLRVSSYNEQFF; CDR3nt: TGTGCCAGCAGCCTGGGGCTGCGGGTGAGCTCCTACAATGAGCAGTTCTTC; d_gene: -; v_gene: TRBV5-4; j_gene: TRBJ2-1; abundance: -
CDR3aa: CASSHTGGTEAFF; CDR3nt: TGCGCCAGCAGCCATACAGGGGGCACTGAAGCTTTCTTT; d_gene: TRBD1; v_gene: TRBV4-1; j_gene: TRBJ1-1; abundance: once